The T cell receptor (beta chain) described here comes from a study of type 1 regulatory T cells. Using its own MiXCR run on the reads, TCRdb lists one record per CDR3 protein. Altogether about 62,000 distinct CDR3 sequences are present, approximately 60% being singletons, with the ten largest covering 1.8%. Trimming cost V 8 bases and J 13 bases, with 18 bases left between them. Germline V gene sequence: CDR1 LNHDA, CDR2 SQIVND (reference sequence). The CDR3 has 13 residues. Of note for this clonotype: Its antigen remains unknown.

Sequenced sample: cultured non-Tr1 T cells, either the whole culture or a sorted T cell fraction (not recorded which). The receptor's source is a human donor in good health. The chain is built from TRBV19 and TRBJ1-6, with TRBD1 as a possible D gene (5 bases). The CDR3 here is CASEADLGGPLHF. The CDR3 DNA sequence: TGTGCCAGTGAAGCTGACCTGGGGGGTCCCCTCCACTTT. Full variable domain (remainder filled in from reference TRBV19 and TRBJ1-6): DGGITQSPKYLFRKEGQNVTLSCEQNLNHDAMYWYRQDPGQGLRLIYYSQIVNDFQKGDIAEGYSVSREKKESFPLTVTSAQKNPTAFYLCASEADLGGPLHFGNGTRLTVT.